This T cell receptor beta chain derives from a study of blood T cell repertoires in COVID-19. CDR3 size: 13 residues. Trimming shortened V by 6 bases and J by 2 bases, and 5 bases separated the two germline ends. The V gene's germline CDR1 is SEHNR and CDR2 FQNEAQ (reference sequence). Only in-frame clones appear in the TCRdb table, and some are missing; sequencing was by immunoSEQ multiplex PCR. The sample carries just over 300,000 clones, roughly 87% recorded once. Sequences were obtained from PBMCs or T cells enriched from blood (not recorded which). The chain is built from TRBV7-9 and TRBJ2-6; D is unclear. The origin of this receptor is a woman younger than 35 who had recovered from COVID-19. The CDR3 coding sequence is TGTGCCAGCAGTGGAGCTGGGGCCAACGTCCTGACTTTC. Translation gives CASSGAGANVLTF.